This T cell receptor (beta chain) was observed in a study of beta chain features in type 1 diabetes. Turning to the study itself: Cell yields, age and gender were similar between patients and healthy donors. Examination of sorted cells across all samples involved about 100,000,000 cells.

General study results and limits: Across all four CD4+ subsets, people with type 1 diabetes showed modestly shorter TCRB CDR3s. Highly expressing activated T cells could be over-counted with a cDNA template.

Germline CDR1 and CDR2: LNHDA and SQIVND (reference sequence). With 0 bases removed from V and 0 bases from J, the gap between germline ends came to 15 bases. The length of the CDR3 is 18 residues. Naive, central memory, regulatory and stem cell-like memory cells within the CD4+ compartment were sorted using CD45RO/CCR7/CD25/CD127/CD95/CD27. Sequencing targeted expressed TCRB transcripts, as all isolated RNA had been reverse transcribed. Profiled with immunoSEQ multiplex PCR; TCRdb holds only in-frame clones, not every one. The sample comprises 680,000 or so clones, 13% of which are singletons, and 0.022% rests with the top ten. Regarding this clone: Its cognate antigen is unknown.

V gene TRBV19 combines with J gene TRBJ1-5; D unclear. The sample comprised naive CD4+ T cells from blood. The clonotype originates from a man younger than 35 with type 1 diabetes. The chain's CDR3 is CASSIDAVRKSSNQPQHF. The CDR3 bases are TGTGCCAGTAGTATAGACGCGGTCCGAAAATCTAGCAATCAGCCCCAGCATTTT.